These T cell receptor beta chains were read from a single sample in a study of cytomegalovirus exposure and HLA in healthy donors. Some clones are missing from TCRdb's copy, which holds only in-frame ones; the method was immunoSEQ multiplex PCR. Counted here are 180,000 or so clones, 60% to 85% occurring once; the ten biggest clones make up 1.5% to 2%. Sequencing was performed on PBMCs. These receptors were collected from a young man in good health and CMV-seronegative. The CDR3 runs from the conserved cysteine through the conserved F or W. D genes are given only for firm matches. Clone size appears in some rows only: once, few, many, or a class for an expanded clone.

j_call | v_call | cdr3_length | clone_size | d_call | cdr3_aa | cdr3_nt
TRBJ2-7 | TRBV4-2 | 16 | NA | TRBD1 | CASSQDPGTGGYEQYF | TGTGCCAGCAGCCAAGATCCCGGGACAGGGGGCTACGAGCAGTACTTC
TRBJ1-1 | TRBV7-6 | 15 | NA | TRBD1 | CAVGSLTGRNTEAFF | TGTGCCGTCGGGAGCTTGACAGGGAGGAACACTGAAGCTTTCTTT
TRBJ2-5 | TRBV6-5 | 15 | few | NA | CASSFRGFGQETQYF | TGTGCCAGCAGTTTCAGGGGTTTCGGGCAAGAGACCCAGTACTTC
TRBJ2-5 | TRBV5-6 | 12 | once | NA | CASSLQQETQYF | TGTGCCAGCAGCTTGCAGCAAGAGACCCAGTACTTC
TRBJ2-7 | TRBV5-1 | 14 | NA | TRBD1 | CASSATGKVEEQYF | TGCGCCAGCAGCGCGACAGGGAAAGTGGAGGAGCAGTACTTC
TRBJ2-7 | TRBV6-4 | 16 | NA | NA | CASSDSYSIQPHEQYF | TGTGCCAGCAGTGACTCGTATTCAATACAGCCGCACGAGCAGTACTTC
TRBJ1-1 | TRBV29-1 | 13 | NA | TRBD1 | CSVGGTGAQVAFF | TGCAGCGTTGGAGGGACAGGGGCTCAGGTAGCTTTCTTT
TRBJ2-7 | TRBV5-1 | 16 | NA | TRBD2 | CASSLSGGTRSYEQYF | TGCGCCAGCAGCTTGTCGGGAGGGACACGCTCCTACGAGCAGTACTTC
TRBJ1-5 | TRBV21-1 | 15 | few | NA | CASSKRTGRNQPQHF | TGTGCCAGCAGCAAAAGAACAGGGCGTAATCAGCCCCAGCATTTT
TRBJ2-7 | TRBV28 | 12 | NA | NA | CASSLVDYEQYF | TGTGCCAGCAGTTTAGTTGACTACGAGCAGTACTTC
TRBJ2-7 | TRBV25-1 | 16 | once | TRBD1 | CASSESPGQGSYEQYF | TGTGCCAGCAGTGAGAGTCCGGGACAGGGGTCCTACGAGCAGTACTTC
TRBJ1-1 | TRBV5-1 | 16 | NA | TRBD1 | CASSLTGVSPNTEAFF | TGCGCCAGCAGTCTGACAGGGGTGAGTCCCAACACTGAAGCTTTCTTT
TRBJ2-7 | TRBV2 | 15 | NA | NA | CASNVGPGGGSEQYF | TGTGCCAGCAATGTAGGTCCAGGTGGGGGGTCCGAGCAGTACTTC
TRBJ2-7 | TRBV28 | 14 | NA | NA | CASGQTGISYEQYF | TGTGCCAGCGGGCAGACAGGTATCTCCTACGAGCAGTACTTC
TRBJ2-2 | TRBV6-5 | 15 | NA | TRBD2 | CASREREGHSGELFF | TGTGCCAGCAGAGAGCGGGAGGGCCATTCCGGGGAGCTGTTTTTT
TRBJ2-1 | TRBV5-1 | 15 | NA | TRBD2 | CASGPTSASYNEQFF | TGCGCCAGCGGGCCGACTAGCGCTTCCTACAATGAGCAGTTCTTC
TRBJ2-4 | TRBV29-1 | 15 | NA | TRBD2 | CSVRAGGTGKNIQYF | TGCAGCGTGAGGGCGGGGGGGACGGGCAAAAACATTCAGTACTTC
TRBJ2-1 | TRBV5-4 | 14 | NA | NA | CASSPPGSGDEQFF | TGTGCCAGCAGCCCCCCGGGTAGCGGCGACGAGCAGTTCTTC
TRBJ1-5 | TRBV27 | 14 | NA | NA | CASSFRGEDQPQHF | TGTGCCAGCAGTTTCAGGGGAGAGGATCAGCCCCAGCATTTT
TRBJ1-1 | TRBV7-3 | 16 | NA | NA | CASSPGAGLGGTEAFF | TGTGCCAGCAGCCCCGGAGCGGGCCTCGGGGGCACTGAAGCTTTCTTT
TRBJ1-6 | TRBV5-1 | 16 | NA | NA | CASSLNAGGANSPLHF | TGCGCCAGCAGCTTAAATGCTGGGGGCGCGAATTCACCCCTCCACTTT
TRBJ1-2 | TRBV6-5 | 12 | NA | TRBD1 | CASSPLPDRLTF | TGTGCCAGCAGTCCCCTCCCGGACAGGCTGACCTTC
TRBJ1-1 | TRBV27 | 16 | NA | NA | CASSLYLVGVGTEAFF | TGTGCCAGCAGTTTATATCTTGTGGGAGTTGGGACTGAAGCTTTCTTT
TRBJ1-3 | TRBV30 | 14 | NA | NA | CAWSVWGPGNTIYF | TGTGCCTGGAGTGTATGGGGGCCTGGAAACACCATATATTTT
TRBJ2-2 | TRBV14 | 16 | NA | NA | CASSQSPTARFRELFF | TGTGCCAGCAGCCAGAGCCCCACGGCTAGGTTCCGGGAGCTGTTTTTT
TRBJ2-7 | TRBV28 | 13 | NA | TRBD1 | CAALPGGSYEQYF | TGTGCCGCGCTGCCAGGGGGCTCCTACGAGCAGTACTTC
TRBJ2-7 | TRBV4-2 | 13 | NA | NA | CASSQYGVYEQYF | TGTGCCAGCAGCCAATATGGAGTCTACGAGCAGTACTTC
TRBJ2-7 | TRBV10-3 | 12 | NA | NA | CAISGRGYEQYF | TGTGCCATCAGCGGCAGGGGCTACGAGCAGTACTTC
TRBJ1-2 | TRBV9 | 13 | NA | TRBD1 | CASSVLTGEGYTF | TGTGCCAGCAGCGTGTTGACAGGGGAAGGCTACACCTTC
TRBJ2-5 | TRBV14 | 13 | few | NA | CASSQALRETQYF | TGTGCCAGCAGCCAAGCCCTGCGGGAGACCCAGTACTTC
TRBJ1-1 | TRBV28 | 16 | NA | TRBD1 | CASSGWTGSTNTEAFF | TGTGCCAGCAGTGGGTGGACAGGGTCTACGAACACTGAAGCTTTCTTT
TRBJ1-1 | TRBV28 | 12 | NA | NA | CASRSGWTEAFF | TGTGCCAGCAGGTCAGGGTGGACTGAAGCTTTCTTT
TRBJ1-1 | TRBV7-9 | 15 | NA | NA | CASSHGFPMNTEAFF | TGTGCCAGCAGTCACGGGTTTCCTATGAACACTGAAGCTTTCTTT
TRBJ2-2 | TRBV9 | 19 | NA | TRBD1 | CASSVVASGTGVYGGELFF | TGTGCCAGCAGCGTAGTAGCTTCCGGGACAGGGGTTTACGGCGGGGAGCTGTTTTTT
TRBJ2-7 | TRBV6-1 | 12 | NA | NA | CASSATAYEQYF | TGTGCCAGCAGTGCGACAGCCTACGAGCAGTACTTC
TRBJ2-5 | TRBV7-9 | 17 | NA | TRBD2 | CASSPPRGGPNQETQYF | TGTGCCAGCAGCCCCCCGCGGGGGGGCCCAAACCAAGAGACCCAGTACTTC